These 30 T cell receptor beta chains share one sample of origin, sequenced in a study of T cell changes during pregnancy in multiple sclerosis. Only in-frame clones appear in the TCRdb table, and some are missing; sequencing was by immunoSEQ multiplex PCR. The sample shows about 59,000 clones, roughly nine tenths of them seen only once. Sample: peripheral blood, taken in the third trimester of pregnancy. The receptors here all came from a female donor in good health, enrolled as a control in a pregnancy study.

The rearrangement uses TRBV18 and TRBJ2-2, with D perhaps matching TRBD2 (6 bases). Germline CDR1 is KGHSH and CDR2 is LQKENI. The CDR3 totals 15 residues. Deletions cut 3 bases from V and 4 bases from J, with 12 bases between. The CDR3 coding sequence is TGTGCCAGCTCACCGATTATGGGGGGCACCGGGGAGCTGTTTTTT. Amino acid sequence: CASSPIMGGTGELFF.

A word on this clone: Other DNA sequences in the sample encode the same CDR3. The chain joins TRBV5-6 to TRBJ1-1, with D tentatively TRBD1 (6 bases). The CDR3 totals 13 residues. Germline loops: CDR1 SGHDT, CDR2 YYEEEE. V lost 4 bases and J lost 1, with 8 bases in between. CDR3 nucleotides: TGTGCCAGCAGCCTGACAGGGAACACTGAAGCTTTCTTT. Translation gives CASSLTGNTEAFF.

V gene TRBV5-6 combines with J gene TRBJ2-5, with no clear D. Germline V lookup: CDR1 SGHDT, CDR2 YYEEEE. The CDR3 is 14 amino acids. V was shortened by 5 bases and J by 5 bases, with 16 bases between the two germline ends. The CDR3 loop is CASSPEETSETQYF. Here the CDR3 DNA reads TGTGCCAGCAGTCCTGAGGAGACCTCGGAGACCCAGTACTTC.

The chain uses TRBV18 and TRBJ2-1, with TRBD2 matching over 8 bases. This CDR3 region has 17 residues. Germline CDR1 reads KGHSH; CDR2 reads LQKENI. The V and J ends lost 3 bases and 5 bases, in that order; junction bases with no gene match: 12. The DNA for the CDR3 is TGTGCCAGCTCACCCCCGGGAGGGGGGGTTTTAGACAATGAGCAGTTCTTC. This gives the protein CASSPPGGGVLDNEQFF.

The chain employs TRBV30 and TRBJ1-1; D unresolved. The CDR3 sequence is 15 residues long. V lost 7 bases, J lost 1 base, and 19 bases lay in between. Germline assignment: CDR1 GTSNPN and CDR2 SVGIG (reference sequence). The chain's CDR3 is CAYLQLGLGNTEAFF. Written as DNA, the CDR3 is TGTGCCTACCTGCAACTCGGGTTGGGGAACACTGAAGCTTTCTTT. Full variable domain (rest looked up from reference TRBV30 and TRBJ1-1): SQTIHQWPATLVQPVGSPLSLECTVEGTSNPNLYWYRQAAGRGLQLLFYSVGIGQISSEVPQNLSASRPQDRQFILSSKKLLLSDSGFYLCAYLQLGLGNTEAFFGQGTRLTVV.

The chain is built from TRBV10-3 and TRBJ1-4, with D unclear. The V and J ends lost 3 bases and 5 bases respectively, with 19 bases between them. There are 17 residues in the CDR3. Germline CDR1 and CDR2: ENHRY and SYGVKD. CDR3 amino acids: CAISDIIVGSGNEKLFF. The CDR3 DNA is TGTGCCATCAGTGATATAATTGTCGGGTCTGGGAATGAAAAACTGTTTTTT.

CDR3 bases: TGTGCCAGCCTTCAGGGGGCGTTTTCTGGGGCCAACGTCCTGACTTTC. Translated: CASLQGAFSGANVLTF. This sequence joins TRBV28 and TRBJ2-6; 8 positions match TRBD1. Per germline, CDR1 MDHEN and CDR2 SYDVKM. V shed 8 bases and J 1 base; nucleotides not matched to a gene: 7. The CDR3 loop spans 16 amino acids.

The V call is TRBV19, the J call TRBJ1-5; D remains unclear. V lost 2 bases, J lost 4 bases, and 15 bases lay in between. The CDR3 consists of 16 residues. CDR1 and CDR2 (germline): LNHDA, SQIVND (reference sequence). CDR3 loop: CASSIRERVFNQPQHF. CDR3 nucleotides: TGTGCCAGTAGTATAAGAGAGAGAGTTTTTAATCAGCCCCAGCATTTT.

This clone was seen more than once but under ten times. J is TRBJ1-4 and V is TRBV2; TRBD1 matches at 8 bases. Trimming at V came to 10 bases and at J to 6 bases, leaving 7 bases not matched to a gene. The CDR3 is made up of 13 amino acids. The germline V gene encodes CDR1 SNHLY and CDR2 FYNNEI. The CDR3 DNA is TGTGCCACGCGGACAGGGACAGATGAAAAACTGTTTTTT. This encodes CATRTGTDEKLFF. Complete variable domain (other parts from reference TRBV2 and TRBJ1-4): EPEVTQTPSHQVTQMGQEVILRCVPISNHLYFYWYRQILGQKVEFLVSFYNNEISEKSEIFDDQFSVERPDGSNFTLKIRSTKLEDSAMYFCATRTGTDEKLFFGSGTQLSVL.

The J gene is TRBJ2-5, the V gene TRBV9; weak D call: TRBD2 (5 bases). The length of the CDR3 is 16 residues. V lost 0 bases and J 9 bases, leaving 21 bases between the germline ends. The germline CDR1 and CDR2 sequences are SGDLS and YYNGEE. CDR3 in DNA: TGTGCCAGCAGCGTAGCTCCTGGTACAGCCGGGCGGGCCCAGTACTTC. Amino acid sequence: CASSVAPGTAGRAQYF.

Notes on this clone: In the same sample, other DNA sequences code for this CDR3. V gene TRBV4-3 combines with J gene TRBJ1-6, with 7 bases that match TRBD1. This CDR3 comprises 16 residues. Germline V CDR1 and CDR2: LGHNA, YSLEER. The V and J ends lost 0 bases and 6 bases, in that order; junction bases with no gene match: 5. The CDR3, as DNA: TGCGCCAGCAGCCAAGATCCAAACAGGGGTAATTCACCCCTCCACTTT. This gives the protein CASSQDPNRGNSPLHF.

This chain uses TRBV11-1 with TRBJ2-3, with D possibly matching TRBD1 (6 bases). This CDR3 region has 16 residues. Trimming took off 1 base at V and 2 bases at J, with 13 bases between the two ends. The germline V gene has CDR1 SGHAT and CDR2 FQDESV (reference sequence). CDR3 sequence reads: CASSLGSDRITDTQYF. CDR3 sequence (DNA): TGTGCCAGCAGCTTAGGGTCGGACAGAATCACAGATACGCAGTATTTT.

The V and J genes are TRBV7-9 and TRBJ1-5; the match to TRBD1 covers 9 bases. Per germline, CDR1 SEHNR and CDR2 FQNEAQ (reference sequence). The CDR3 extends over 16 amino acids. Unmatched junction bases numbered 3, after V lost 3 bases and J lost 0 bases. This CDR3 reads CASSFGTGSSNQPQHF. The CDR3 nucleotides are TGTGCCAGCAGCTTCGGGACAGGGAGTAGCAATCAGCCCCAGCATTTT.

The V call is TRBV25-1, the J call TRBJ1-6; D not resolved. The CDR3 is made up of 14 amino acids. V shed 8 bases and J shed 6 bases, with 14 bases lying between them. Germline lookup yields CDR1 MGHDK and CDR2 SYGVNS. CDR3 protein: CASRTGVGNSPLHF. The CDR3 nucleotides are TGTGCCAGCCGAACGGGAGTTGGTAATTCACCCCTCCACTTT.

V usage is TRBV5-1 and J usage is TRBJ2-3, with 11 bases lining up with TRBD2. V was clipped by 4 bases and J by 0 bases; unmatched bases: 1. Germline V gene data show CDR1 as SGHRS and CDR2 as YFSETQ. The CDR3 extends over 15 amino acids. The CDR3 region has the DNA TGCGCCAGCAGCCGGACTAGCGGGAGCACAGATACGCAGTATTTT. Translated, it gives CASSRTSGSTDTQYF.

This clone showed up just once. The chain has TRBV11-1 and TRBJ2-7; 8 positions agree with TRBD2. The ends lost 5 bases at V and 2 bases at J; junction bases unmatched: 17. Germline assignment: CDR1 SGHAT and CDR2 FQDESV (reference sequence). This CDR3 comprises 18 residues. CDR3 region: CASSRTLAGVTPTYEQYF. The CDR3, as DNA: TGTGCCAGCAGCCGTACGCTAGCGGGTGTAACACCAACCTACGAGCAGTACTTC.

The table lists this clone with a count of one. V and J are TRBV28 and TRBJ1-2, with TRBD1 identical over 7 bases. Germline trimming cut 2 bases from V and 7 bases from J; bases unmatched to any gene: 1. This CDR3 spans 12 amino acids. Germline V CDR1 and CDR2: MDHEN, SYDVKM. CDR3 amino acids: CASSLQGGGYTF. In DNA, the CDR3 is TGTGCCAGCAGTTTACAGGGGGGTGGCTACACCTTC.

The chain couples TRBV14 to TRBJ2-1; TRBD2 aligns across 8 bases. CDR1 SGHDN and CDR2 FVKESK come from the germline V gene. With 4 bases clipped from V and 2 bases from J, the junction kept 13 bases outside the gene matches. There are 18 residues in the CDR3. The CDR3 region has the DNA TGTGCCAGCAGCCGTCGAATAGCGGGACCAGACCCCTACAATGAGCAGTTCTTC. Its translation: CASSRRIAGPDPYNEQFF. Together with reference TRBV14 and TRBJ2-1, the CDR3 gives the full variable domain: EAGVTQFPSHSVIEKGQTVTLRCDPISGHDNLYWYRRVMGKEIKFLLHFVKESKQDESGMPNNRFLAERTGGTYSTLKVQPAELEDSGVYFCASSRRIAGPDPYNEQFFGPGTRLTVL.

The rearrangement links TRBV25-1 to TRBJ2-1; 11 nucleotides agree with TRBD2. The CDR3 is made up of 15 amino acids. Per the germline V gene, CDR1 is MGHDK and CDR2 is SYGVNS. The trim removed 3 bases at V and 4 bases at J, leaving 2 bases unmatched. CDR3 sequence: CASSDSGGGYNEQFF. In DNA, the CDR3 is TGTGCCAGCAGTGATAGCGGGGGGGGGTACAATGAGCAGTTCTTC.

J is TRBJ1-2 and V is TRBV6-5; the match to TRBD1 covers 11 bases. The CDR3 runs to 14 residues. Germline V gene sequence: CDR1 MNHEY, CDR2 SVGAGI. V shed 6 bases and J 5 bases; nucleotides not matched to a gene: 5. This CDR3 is CASRSGQGAYGYTF. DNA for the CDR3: TGTGCCAGCAGGTCCGGACAGGGGGCGTATGGCTACACCTTC.

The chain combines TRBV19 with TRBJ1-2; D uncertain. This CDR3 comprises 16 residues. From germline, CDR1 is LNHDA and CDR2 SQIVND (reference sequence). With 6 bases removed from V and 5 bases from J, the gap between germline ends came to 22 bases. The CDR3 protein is CASRPISGLSGYGYTF. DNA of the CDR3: TGTGCCAGTAGGCCCATTTCGGGTCTGTCGGGGTATGGCTACACCTTC.

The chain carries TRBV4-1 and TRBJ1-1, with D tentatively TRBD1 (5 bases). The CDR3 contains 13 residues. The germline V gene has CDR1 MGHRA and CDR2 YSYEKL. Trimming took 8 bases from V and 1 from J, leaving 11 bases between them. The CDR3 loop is CASSATGNTEAFF. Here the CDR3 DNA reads TGCGCCAGCTCTGCAACAGGGAACACTGAAGCTTTCTTT.

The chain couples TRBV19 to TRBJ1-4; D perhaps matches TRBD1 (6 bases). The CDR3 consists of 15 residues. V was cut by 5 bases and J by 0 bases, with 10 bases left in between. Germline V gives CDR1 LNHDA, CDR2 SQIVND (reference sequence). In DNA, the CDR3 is TGTGCCAGTAGTGTGACAGGATCAACTAATGAAAAACTGTTTTTT. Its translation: CASSVTGSTNEKLFF. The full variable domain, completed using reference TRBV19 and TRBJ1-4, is DGGITQSPKYLFRKEGQNVTLSCEQNLNHDAMYWYRQDPGQGLRLIYYSQIVNDFQKGDIAEGYSVSREKKESFPLTVTSAQKNPTAFYLCASSVTGSTNEKLFFGSGTQLSVL.

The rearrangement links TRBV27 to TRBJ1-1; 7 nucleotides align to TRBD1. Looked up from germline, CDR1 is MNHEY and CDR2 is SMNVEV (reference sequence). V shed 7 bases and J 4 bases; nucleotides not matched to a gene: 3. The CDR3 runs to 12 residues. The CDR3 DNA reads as TGTGCCAGCATCGGGACAGCCACTGAAGCTTTCTTT. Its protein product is CASIGTATEAFF.

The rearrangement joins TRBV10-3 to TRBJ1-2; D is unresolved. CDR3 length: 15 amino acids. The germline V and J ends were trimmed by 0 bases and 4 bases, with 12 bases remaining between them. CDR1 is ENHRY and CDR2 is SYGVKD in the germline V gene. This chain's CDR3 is CAISESNQGLYGYTF. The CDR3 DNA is TGTGCCATCAGTGAGTCGAATCAAGGACTCTATGGCTACACCTTC.

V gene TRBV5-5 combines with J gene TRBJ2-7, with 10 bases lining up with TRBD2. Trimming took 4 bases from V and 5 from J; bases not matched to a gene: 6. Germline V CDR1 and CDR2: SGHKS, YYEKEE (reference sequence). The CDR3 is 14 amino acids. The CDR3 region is CASSPRLAGDEQYF. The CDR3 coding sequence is TGTGCCAGCAGCCCGCGGCTAGCGGGAGACGAGCAGTACTTC.

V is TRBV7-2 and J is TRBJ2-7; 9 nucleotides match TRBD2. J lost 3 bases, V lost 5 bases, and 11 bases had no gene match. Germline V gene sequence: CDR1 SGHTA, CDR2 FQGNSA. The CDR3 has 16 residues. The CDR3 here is CASSKTSGRGGYEQYF. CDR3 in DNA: TGTGCCAGCAGCAAGACTAGCGGAAGGGGGGGCTACGAGCAGTACTTC.

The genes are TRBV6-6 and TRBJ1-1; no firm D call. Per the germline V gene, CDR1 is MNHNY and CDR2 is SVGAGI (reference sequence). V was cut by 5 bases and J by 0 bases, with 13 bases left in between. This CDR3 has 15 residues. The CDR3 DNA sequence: TGTGCCAGCAGTCATTCTAGGACTATGAACACTGAAGCTTTCTTT. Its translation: CASSHSRTMNTEAFF.

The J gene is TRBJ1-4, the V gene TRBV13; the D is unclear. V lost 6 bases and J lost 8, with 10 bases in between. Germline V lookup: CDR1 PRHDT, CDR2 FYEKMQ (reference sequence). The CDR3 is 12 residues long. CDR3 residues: CASSQRGEKLFF. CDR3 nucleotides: TGTGCCAGCAGTCAGAGAGGGGAAAAACTGTTTTTT.

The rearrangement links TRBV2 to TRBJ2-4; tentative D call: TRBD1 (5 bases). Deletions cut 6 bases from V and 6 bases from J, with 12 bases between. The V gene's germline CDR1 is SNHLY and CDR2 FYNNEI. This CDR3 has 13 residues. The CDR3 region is CASSHRTPNIQYF. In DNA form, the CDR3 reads TGTGCCAGCAGCCACAGGACGCCAAACATTCAGTACTTC.